The 18 T cell receptor beta chains below were found in one sample sequenced in a study of cytomegalovirus exposure and HLA in healthy donors. Primers: 60 Vbeta forward and 13 Jbeta reverse. Sequencing was performed with immunoSEQ multiplex PCR; in TCRdb, only in-frame clones are kept and a portion is missing. The table includes over 200,000 clones, 75% to 85% detected once. The source material was PBMCs. The receptors stem from a woman aged 55 to 70 in good health and CMV-seropositive.

This sequence joins TRBV28 and TRBJ2-2; TRBD2 agrees at 9 bases. The trim removed 11 bases at V and 6 bases at J, leaving 7 bases unmatched. There are 13 residues in the CDR3. Germline V gene sequence: CDR1 MDHEN, CDR2 SYDVKM. CDR3 amino acids: CAGRGGLSGELFF. In DNA form, the CDR3 reads TGTGCCGGGCGGGGGGGCCTATCCGGGGAGCTGTTTTTT.

The J gene is TRBJ2-5, the V gene TRBV10-3; 14 positions match TRBD2. CDR1 is ENHRY, CDR2 SYGVKD, per germline. The V gene end was trimmed by 6 bases and the J gene end by 1 base; junction bases not matched to a gene: 7. There are 17 residues in the CDR3. The chain's CDR3 is CAISGTSGRSSQETQYF. CDR3 nucleotides: TGTGCCATCAGCGGGACTAGCGGGAGAAGCTCCCAAGAGACCCAGTACTTC.

This clone turned up a few times. The chain recombines TRBV5-4 with TRBJ2-4; 8 nucleotides agree with TRBD1. Per germline, CDR1 SGHNT and CDR2 YYREEE (reference sequence). There are 17 residues in the CDR3. The V gene end was trimmed by 2 bases and the J gene end by 10 bases; junction bases not matched to a gene: 17. CDR3 in amino acids: CASSFTGTGPRGEIQYF. As DNA, the CDR3 is TGTGCCAGCAGCTTCACCGGGACAGGACCTAGAGGAGAGATTCAGTACTTC.

This chain links TRBV11-2 with TRBJ2-3, with a possible D match to TRBD2 (6 bases). This CDR3 is built from 17 residues. The V end was cut by 5 bases, the J end by 2 bases, with 20 bases between. From germline, CDR1 is SGHAT and CDR2 FQNNGV. In DNA form, the CDR3 reads TGTGCCAGCAGCCCAACCCCCGGGACTTCACCCACAGATACGCAGTATTTT. It encodes CASSPTPGTSPTDTQYF.

The gene calls are TRBV7-3 and TRBJ2-7; 10 bases fit TRBD2. Germline loops: CDR1 SGHTA, CDR2 FQGTGA. The CDR3 is made up of 16 amino acids. Germline trimming cut 2 bases from V and 7 bases from J; bases unmatched to any gene: 11. In nucleotides, the CDR3 is TGTGCCAGCAGCTTATCCGACAATACGGGACTAGCGGAGCAGTACTTC. This encodes CASSLSDNTGLAEQYF.

The chain has TRBV9 and TRBJ2-2; possibly TRBD1 for D (5 bases). The CDR3 is made up of 14 amino acids. The V gene's germline CDR1 is SGDLS and CDR2 YYNGEE. Trimming shortened V by 0 bases and J by 7 bases, and 10 bases separated the two germline ends. The CDR3 nucleotides are TGTGCCAGCAGCGTAGCTCCAGGGATCGGGGAGCTGTTTTTT. Protein sequence: CASSVAPGIGELFF.

This clone was seen once. This chain links TRBV9 with TRBJ1-5, with TRBD1 as a possible D gene (5 bases). The germline gives CDR1 SGDLS, CDR2 YYNGEE. This CDR3 comprises 14 residues. V was cut by 0 bases and J by 3 bases, with 7 bases left in between. The DNA of the CDR3 is TGTGCCAGCAGCGTAGGGGGCCCCAATCAGCCCCAGCATTTT. Its protein is CASSVGGPNQPQHF. Drawing the rest from reference TRBV9 and TRBJ1-5, the complete variable domain is DSGVTQTPKHLITATGQRVTLRCSPRSGDLSVYWYQQSLDQGLQFLIQYYNGEERAKGNILERFSAQQFPDLHSELNLSSLELGDSALYFCASSVGGPNQPQHFGDGTRLSIL.

The chain recombines TRBV7-9 with TRBJ1-2; 9 positions agree with TRBD1. V lost 7 bases to trimming and J lost 7 bases; unmatched junction nucleotides: 10. The CDR3 has 14 amino acids. CDR1 is SEHNR and CDR2 is FQNEAQ in the germline V gene (reference sequence). The CDR3 coding sequence is TGTGCCAGCACCGAACAGGGGGCGCGAGGTGGCTACACCTTC. It encodes CASTEQGARGGYTF.

In its sample, this clone was seen a few times. The rearrangement links TRBV5-8 to TRBJ1-5, with a possible D match to TRBD1 (6 bases). This CDR3 spans 15 amino acids. Germline assignment: CDR1 SGHTS and CDR2 YDEGEE. V was clipped by 3 bases and J by 7 bases, with 17 bases between them. As DNA, the CDR3 is TGTGCCAGCAGCTCTTTTACAGGGAGGGGGCAGCCCCAGCATTTT. This gives the protein CASSSFTGRGQPQHF.

This clone was recorded only once. The chain joins TRBV6-6 to TRBJ2-5; 8 bases agree with TRBD1. Germline CDR1 MNHNY, CDR2 SVGAGI (reference sequence). The V and J ends lost 0 bases and 4 bases, in that order; junction bases with no gene match: 4. CDR3 length: 15 residues. The DNA for the CDR3 is TGTGCCAGCAGTTACTCGCCCGGGACAGGAGAGACCCAGTACTTC. It is translated as CASSYSPGTGETQYF.

This chain joins TRBV28 and TRBJ2-3; 7 bases agree with TRBD2. Germline V gene data show CDR1 as MDHEN and CDR2 as SYDVKM. V lost 6 bases, J lost 8 bases, and 14 bases stayed unmatched. The CDR3 is 15 amino acids. As DNA, the CDR3 is TGTGCCAGCAGCCCTAGCGGAAGTACCCACCCTACGCAGTATTTT. It translates to CASSPSGSTHPTQYF.

This clone was counted a single time. CDR3 DNA sequence: TGTGCCAGCAGTTTCCTTATCAATCAGCCCCAGCATTTT. Its translation: CASSFLINQPQHF. The chain employs TRBV27 and TRBJ1-5; D unclear. Trimming removed 3 bases at V and 3 bases at J, with 6 bases between. The CDR3 runs to 13 residues. CDR1 MNHEY and CDR2 SMNVEV come from the germline V gene (reference sequence).

CDR3 bases: TGTGCCAGCGAAACAGAAAGGACAGGCGGCTACACCTTC. This translates into CASETERTGGYTF. This chain links TRBV19 with TRBJ1-2; 7 bases are a match to TRBD1. The ends lost 9 bases at V and 8 bases at J; junction bases unmatched: 12. The CDR3 has 13 amino acids. Germline V gives CDR1 LNHDA, CDR2 SQIVND (reference sequence).

This chain links TRBV6-6 with TRBJ2-5; 9 nucleotides align to TRBD2. Germline CDR1 reads MNHNY; CDR2 reads SVGAGI (reference sequence). The CDR3 loop spans 16 amino acids. V lost 5 bases to trimming and J lost 1 base; unmatched junction nucleotides: 8. CDR3 protein: CASSTSLAGIQETQYF. DNA of the CDR3: TGTGCCAGCAGTACGTCACTAGCGGGTATCCAAGAGACCCAGTACTTC.

The chain combines TRBV5-1 with TRBJ2-7; D may be TRBD1 (6 bases). With 1 base removed from V and 6 bases from J, the gap between germline ends came to 11 bases. CDR3 length equals 13 residues. Germline loops: CDR1 SGHRS, CDR2 YFSETQ. CDR3 protein: CASSLTGYGEQYF. The DNA of the CDR3 is TGCGCCAGCAGCTTGACAGGGTACGGCGAGCAGTACTTC. Supplemented by reference TRBV5-1 and TRBJ2-7, the full variable domain reads KAGVTQTPRYLIKTRGQQVTLSCSPISGHRSVSWYQQTPGQGLQFLFEYFSETQRNKGNFPGRFSGRQFSNSRSEMNVSTLELGDSALYLCASSLTGYGEQYFGPGTRLTVT.

V and J are TRBV5-6 and TRBJ1-5; D is ambiguous. The germline V gene has CDR1 SGHDT and CDR2 YYEEEE. This CDR3 contains 15 residues. Deletions cut 2 bases from V and 5 bases from J, with 14 bases between. The CDR3 loop is CASSFGGDLDQPQHF. The DNA for the CDR3 is TGTGCCAGCAGCTTTGGCGGAGATCTCGATCAGCCCCAGCATTTT.

This clone was seen only once. The rearrangement joins TRBV19 to TRBJ2-1, with 15 bases that match TRBD2. Germline V CDR1 and CDR2: LNHDA, SQIVND (reference sequence). The trim removed 9 bases at V and 6 bases at J, leaving 9 bases unmatched. This CDR3 has 16 residues. In DNA, the CDR3 is TGTGCCAGCAGCCGGACTAGCGGGGGGGCTGGCAATGAGCAGTTCTTC. It is translated as CASSRTSGGAGNEQFF.

V gene TRBV21-1 combines with J gene TRBJ2-7; TRBD1, the D gene given by the table, was not confirmed from the DNA. TRBV21-1 is termed a pseudogene. This CDR3 region has 14 residues. The CDR3 here is CASSSDNSSYEQYF. In DNA form, the CDR3 reads TGTGCCAGCAGCTCGGACAACAGCTCCTACGAGCAGTACTTC.